The 6 T cell receptor beta chains reported below all come from one sample, sequenced in a study of identical twins. Via MiXCR, TCRdb re-called the 5' RACE reads, giving one row per CDR3 protein. Seen here are about 250,000 distinct CDR3 sequences, roughly 7.5% observed once, and the top ten hold under 6.5%. These data are also associated with another study on yellow fever vaccine responses in identical twins.

The sequenced sample was CD8+ T cells sorted from blood. The receptors were sampled from a young woman in good health.

This clonotype was counted only a few times. The chain joins TRBV27 to TRBJ2-7; D gene ambiguous. The CDR3 runs to 13 residues. V lost 10 bases and J 3 bases, leaving 16 bases between the germline ends. The germline V gene has CDR1 MNHEY and CDR2 SMNVEV (reference sequence). CDR3 nucleotides: TGTGCCACTCTGGCCGTTCCCAGCTACGAGCAGTACTTC. Amino acids: CATLAVPSYEQYF.

The gene calls are TRBV29-1 and TRBJ2-1; no firm D call. This CDR3 comprises 12 residues. V was cut by 1 base and J by 10 bases, with 11 bases left in between. In germline, CDR1 is SQVTM, CDR2 ANQGSEA. In DNA, the CDR3 is TGCAGCGTTGAAGGCCTTCGAGTCGAGCAGTTCTTC. The encoded protein is CSVEGLRVEQFF.

There are a few counts of this clonotype. The chain has TRBV27 and TRBJ2-5; D call uncertain. Germline V lookup: CDR1 MNHEY, CDR2 SMNVEV (reference sequence). Between the trimmed V and J ends, which lost 3 bases and 2 bases, there was a span of 10 bases. There are 14 residues in the CDR3. CDR3 sequence (DNA): TGTGCCAGCAGTTTTTCGCAGGAACAAGAGACCCAGTACTTC. Translated, it gives CASSFSQEQETQYF.

This clonotype was seen a handful of times. The J gene is TRBJ1-1, the V gene TRBV10-2, with D perhaps TRBD1 (6 bases). Per germline, CDR1 WSHSY and CDR2 SAAADI. V was shortened by 1 base and J by 1 base, with 10 bases between the two germline ends. The CDR3 spans 15 residues. The CDR3 sequence: CASSELTGPNTEAFF. CDR3 DNA: TGCGCCAGCAGTGAGTTGACAGGCCCGAACACTGAAGCTTTCTTT.

There are a few counts of this clonotype. The chain has TRBV27 and TRBJ2-2; D gene uncertain. Germline CDR1 and CDR2: MNHEY and SMNVEV (reference sequence). Trimming left V 6 bases short and J 7 bases short, with 6 bases between. The CDR3 runs to 11 residues. In DNA form, the CDR3 reads TGTGCCAGCAGGATGGGCGGGGAGCTGTTTTTT. It translates to CASRMGGELFF.

This clonotype has only a few counts. The J gene is TRBJ2-3, the V gene TRBV6-1, with D possibly matching TRBD2 (5 bases). Germline assignment: CDR1 MNHNS and CDR2 SASEGT. V lost 2 bases, J lost 1 base, and 13 bases lay in between. The CDR3 is 16 amino acids. CDR3 bases: TGTGCCAGCAGTGAACCTCCCGGGATGCGCACAGATACGCAGTATTTT. It translates to CASSEPPGMRTDTQYF.